A selection of T cell receptor beta chains follows, all from one sample in a study of cytomegalovirus exposure and HLA in healthy donors. Profiling relied on immunoSEQ multiplex PCR, and the TCRdb table lists in-frame clones only, not all of them. The data show roughly 76,000 clones, with around 86% seen just once and roughly 2% held by the top ten. Sequencing input: PBMCs. All receptors derive from a woman aged 25 to 39 in good health and CMV-seronegative. CDR3s include the opening cysteine and the closing phenylalanine or tryptophan. D genes are given only for firm matches. A row's size may be missing; if present it is once, few, many or a size class.

>NA|TRBJ2-7|TRBV18|TRBD1
CASSTGTGGGYEQYF
TGTGCCAGCTCAACCGGGACAGGGGGCGGCTACGAGCAGTACTTC
>NA|TRBJ1-1|TRBV11-3|NA
CASSLASGEGTEAFF
TGTGCCAGCAGCTTAGCTTCCGGGGAGGGGACTGAAGCTTTCTTT
>NA|TRBJ1-5|TRBV19|NA
CATTPDSYSNQPQHF
TGTGCCACCACTCCGGACTCCTATAGCAATCAGCCCCAGCATTTT
>NA|TRBJ1-1|TRBV28|NA
CASSSLGTPNMNTEAFF
TGTGCCAGCAGTTCTCTCGGGACACCCAACATGAACACTGAAGCTTTCTTT
>once|TRBJ2-3|TRBV21-1|NA
CASSKGGGLGIADTQYF
TGTGCCAGCAGCAAAGGGGGGGGACTGGGGATAGCAGATACGCAGTATTTT
>NA|TRBJ1-2|TRBV27|NA
CASSLSSRYGYTF
TGTGCCAGCAGTTTATCTAGTCGCTATGGCTACACCTTC
>NA|TRBJ2-5|TRBV19|NA
CASRGAETQYF
TGTGCCAGTAGGGGAGCAGAGACCCAGTACTTC
>once|TRBJ2-1|TRBV5-4|NA
CASSPVGGLDNEQFF
TGTGCCAGCAGCCCCGTCGGTGGTTTGGACAATGAGCAGTTCTTC
>NA|TRBJ2-7|TRBV15|TRBD2
CATSRDTSGVSYEQYF
TGTGCCACCAGCAGAGACACTAGCGGGGTTTCCTACGAGCAGTACTTC
>NA|TRBJ1-3|TRBV6-5|TRBD1
CASSYMTGGDGNTIYF
TGTGCCAGCAGTTACATGACAGGGGGCGACGGAAACACCATATATTTT
>NA|TRBJ2-5|TRBV19|NA
CASSPLVGETQYF
TGTGCCAGTAGCCCGCTAGTAGGAGAGACCCAGTACTTC
>NA|TRBJ2-3|TRBV29-1|TRBD2
CSVEPSGSPPDTQYF
TGCAGCGTTGAGCCTAGCGGAAGCCCTCCAGATACGCAGTATTTT
>NA|TRBJ1-1|TRBV12-5|NA
CASGPRLQGNTEAFF
TGTGCTAGTGGTCCAAGACTACAGGGGAACACTGAAGCTTTCTTT
>NA|TRBJ1-2|TRBV5-1|NA
CASSLNSGTLNYGYTF
TGCGCCAGCAGCTTGAATTCAGGGACACTTAACTATGGCTACACCTTC
>NA|TRBJ2-7|TRBV6-1|TRBD1
CASLDRAYEQYF
TGTGCCAGTTTGGACAGGGCCTACGAGCAGTACTTC
>NA|TRBJ2-3|TRBV28|TRBD1
CASGQGTDTQYF
TGTGCCAGCGGACAGGGCACAGATACGCAGTATTTT
>NA|TRBJ2-3|TRBV7-9|TRBD2
CASPAAGGGDTQYF
TGTGCCAGCCCCGCGGCGGGAGGCGGGGATACGCAGTATTTT
>NA|TRBJ2-1|TRBV28|NA
CASSFPPEVEQFF
TGTGCCAGCAGTTTCCCCCCAGAAGTTGAGCAGTTCTTC
>NA|TRBJ2-2|TRBV29-1|NA
CSVEQNTGELFF
TGCAGCGTTGAACAGAACACCGGGGAGCTGTTTTTT
>NA|TRBJ2-5|TRBV18|TRBD1
CASSPPTGFETQYF
TGTGCCAGCTCACCCCCGACAGGGTTCGAGACCCAGTACTTC
>few|TRBJ2-7|TRBV9|NA
CASSVAASLPYEQYF
TGTGCCAGCAGCGTAGCGGCTAGCCTACCCTACGAGCAGTACTTC
>NA|TRBJ1-2|TRBV11-2|NA
CASSSSSSNYGYTF
TGTGCCAGCAGCTCATCGAGTTCTAACTATGGCTACACCTTC
>NA|TRBJ2-1|TRBV10-3|TRBD2
CAIKSSGRENEQFF
TGTGCCATCAAGTCTAGCGGGAGGGAAAATGAGCAGTTCTTC
>NA|TRBJ1-2|TRBV5-1|NA
CASSLEIGGYGYTF
TGCGCCAGCAGCTTGGAGATAGGGGGCTATGGCTACACCTTC
>NA|TRBJ2-2|TRBV6-1|NA
CASSVRGAGELFF
TGTGCCAGCAGTGTACGGGGTGCCGGGGAGCTGTTTTTT
>NA|TRBJ2-5|TRBV4-1|NA
CASSPSEGRETQYF
TGCGCCAGCAGCCCGTCGGAGGGGCGGGAGACCCAGTACTTC
>NA|TRBJ2-2|TRBV10-3|TRBD2
CAISGGRAGANTGELFF
TGTGCCATCAGTGGGGGTAGGGCGGGAGCGAACACCGGGGAGCTGTTTTTT
>NA|TRBJ2-7|TRBV6-4|NA
CASSDTLPGKHEQYF
TGTGCCAGCAGTGACACCCTACCCGGGAAGCACGAGCAGTACTTC
>NA|TRBJ2-2|TRBV29-1|NA
CSVHLSRVAGELFF
TGCAGCGTTCACCTCTCCCGAGTTGCCGGGGAGCTGTTTTTT
>NA|TRBJ2-3|TRBV9|TRBD2
CASSVAGVASGSLDTQYF
TGTGCCAGCAGCGTAGCGGGGGTGGCTAGCGGGAGTCTAGATACGCAGTATTTT